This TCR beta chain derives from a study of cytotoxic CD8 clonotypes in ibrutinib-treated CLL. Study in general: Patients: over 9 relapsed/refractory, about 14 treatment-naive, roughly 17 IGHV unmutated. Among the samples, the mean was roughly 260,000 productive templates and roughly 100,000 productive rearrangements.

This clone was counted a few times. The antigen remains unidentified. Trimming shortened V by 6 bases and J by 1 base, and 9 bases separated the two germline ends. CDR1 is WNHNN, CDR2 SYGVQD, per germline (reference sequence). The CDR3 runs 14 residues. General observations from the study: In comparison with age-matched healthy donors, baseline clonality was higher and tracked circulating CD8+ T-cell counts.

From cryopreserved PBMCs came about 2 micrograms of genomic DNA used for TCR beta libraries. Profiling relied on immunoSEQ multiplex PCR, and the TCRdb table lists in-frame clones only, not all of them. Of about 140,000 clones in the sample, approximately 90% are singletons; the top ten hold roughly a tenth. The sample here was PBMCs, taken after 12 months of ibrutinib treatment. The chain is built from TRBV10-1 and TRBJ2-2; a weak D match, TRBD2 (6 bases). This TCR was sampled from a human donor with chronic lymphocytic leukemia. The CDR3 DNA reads TGCGCCAGCAGGGCGGGAATGAACACCGGGGAGCTGTTTTTT. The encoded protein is CASRAGMNTGELFF.